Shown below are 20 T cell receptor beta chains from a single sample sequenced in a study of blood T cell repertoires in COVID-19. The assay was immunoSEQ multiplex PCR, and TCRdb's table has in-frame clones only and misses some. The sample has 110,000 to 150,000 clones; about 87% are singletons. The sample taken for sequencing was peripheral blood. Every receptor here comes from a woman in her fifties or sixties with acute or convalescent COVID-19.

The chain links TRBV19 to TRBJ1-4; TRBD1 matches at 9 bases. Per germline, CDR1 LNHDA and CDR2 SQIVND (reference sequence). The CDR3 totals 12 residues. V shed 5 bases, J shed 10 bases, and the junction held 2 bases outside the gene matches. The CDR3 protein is CASSVDRGKLFF. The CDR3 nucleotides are TGTGCCAGTAGTGTGGACAGGGGAAAACTGTTTTTT.

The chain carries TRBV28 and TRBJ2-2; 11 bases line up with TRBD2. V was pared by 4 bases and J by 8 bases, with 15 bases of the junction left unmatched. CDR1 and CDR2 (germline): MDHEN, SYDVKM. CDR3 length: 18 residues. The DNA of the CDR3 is TGTGCCAGCAGTTCGCCCTCCGGGACTAGCGGCCGGAGTGGGGAGCTGTTTTTT. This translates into CASSSPSGTSGRSGELFF.

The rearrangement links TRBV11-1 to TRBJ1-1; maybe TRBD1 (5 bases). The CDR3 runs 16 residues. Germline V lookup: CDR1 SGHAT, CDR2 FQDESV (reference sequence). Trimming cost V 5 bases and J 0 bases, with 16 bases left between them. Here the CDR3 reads CASSPRRGDMNTEAFF. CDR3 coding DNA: TGTGCCAGCAGCCCAAGAAGGGGTGACATGAACACTGAAGCTTTCTTT.

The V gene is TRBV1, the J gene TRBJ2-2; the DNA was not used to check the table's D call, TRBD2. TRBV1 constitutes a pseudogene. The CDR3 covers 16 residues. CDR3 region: CTSSTLGTSGCRELFF. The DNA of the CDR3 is TGCACCAGCAGCACATTGGGCACTAGCGGGTGCAGGGAGCTGTTTTTT.

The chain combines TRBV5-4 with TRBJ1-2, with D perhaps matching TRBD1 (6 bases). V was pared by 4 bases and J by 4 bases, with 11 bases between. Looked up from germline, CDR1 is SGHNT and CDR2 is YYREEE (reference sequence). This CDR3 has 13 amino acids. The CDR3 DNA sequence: TGTGCCAGCAGCCTACAGGGCCTCTATGGCTACACCTTC. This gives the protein CASSLQGLYGYTF.

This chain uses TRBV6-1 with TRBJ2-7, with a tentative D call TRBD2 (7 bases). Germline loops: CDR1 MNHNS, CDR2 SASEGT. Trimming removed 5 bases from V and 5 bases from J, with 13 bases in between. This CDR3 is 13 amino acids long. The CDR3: CASSKGGTDEQYF. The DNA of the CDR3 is TGTGCCAGCAGTAAGGGGGGGACCGACGAGCAGTACTTC.

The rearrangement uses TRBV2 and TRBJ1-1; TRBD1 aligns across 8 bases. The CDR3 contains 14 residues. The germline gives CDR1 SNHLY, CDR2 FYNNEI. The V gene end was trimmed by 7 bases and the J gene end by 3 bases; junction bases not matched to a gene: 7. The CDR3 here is CASILGQGYTEAFF. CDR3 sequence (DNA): TGTGCCAGCATTCTTGGACAGGGCTACACTGAAGCTTTCTTT. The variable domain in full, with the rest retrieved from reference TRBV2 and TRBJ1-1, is EPEVTQTPSHQVTQMGQEVILRCVPISNHLYFYWYRQILGQKVEFLVSFYNNEISEKSEIFDDQFSVERPDGSNFTLKIRSTKLEDSAMYFCASILGQGYTEAFFGQGTRLTVV.

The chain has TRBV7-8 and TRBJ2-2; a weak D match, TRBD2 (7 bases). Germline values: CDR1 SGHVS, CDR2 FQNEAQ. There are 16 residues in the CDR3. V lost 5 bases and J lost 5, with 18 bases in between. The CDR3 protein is CASSLRGGGPTGELFF. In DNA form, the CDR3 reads TGTGCCAGCAGCCTTCGTGGGGGGGGCCCGACCGGGGAGCTGTTTTTT.

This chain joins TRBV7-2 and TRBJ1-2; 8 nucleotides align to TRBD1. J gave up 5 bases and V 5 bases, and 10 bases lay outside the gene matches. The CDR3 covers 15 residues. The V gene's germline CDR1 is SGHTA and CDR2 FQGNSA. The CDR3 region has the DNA TGTGCCAGCAGCCCCGGACAGGGCCAACATTATGGCTACACCTTC. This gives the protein CASSPGQGQHYGYTF. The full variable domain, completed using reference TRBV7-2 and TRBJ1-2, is GAGVSQSPSNKVTEKGKDVELRCDPISGHTALYWYRQSLGQGLEFLIYFQGNSAPDKSGLPSDRFSAERTGGSVSTLTIQRTQQEDSAVYLCASSPGQGQHYGYTFGSGTRLTVV.

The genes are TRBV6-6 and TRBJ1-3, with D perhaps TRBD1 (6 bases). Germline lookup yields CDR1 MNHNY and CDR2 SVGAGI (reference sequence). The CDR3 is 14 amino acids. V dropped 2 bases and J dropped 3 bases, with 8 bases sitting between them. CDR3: CASSYGGSGNTIYF. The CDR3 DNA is TGTGCCAGCAGTTACGGGGGCAGTGGAAACACCATATATTTT.

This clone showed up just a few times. The CDR3 loop is CASSSRQGDYGYTF. DNA for the CDR3: TGTGCCAGTAGTAGCCGACAGGGAGACTATGGCTACACCTTC. This rearrangement joins TRBV19 to TRBJ1-2, with 7 bases lining up with TRBD1. J lost 3 bases, V lost 4 bases, and 5 bases had no gene match. The CDR3 is 14 amino acids. The germline V gene encodes CDR1 LNHDA and CDR2 SQIVND (reference sequence).

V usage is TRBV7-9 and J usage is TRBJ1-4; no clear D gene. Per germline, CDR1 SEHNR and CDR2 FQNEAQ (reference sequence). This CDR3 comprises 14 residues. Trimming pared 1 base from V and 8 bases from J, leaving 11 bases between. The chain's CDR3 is CASSLGNGWEKLFF. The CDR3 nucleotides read TGTGCCAGCAGCTTAGGAAACGGGTGGGAAAAACTGTTTTTT.

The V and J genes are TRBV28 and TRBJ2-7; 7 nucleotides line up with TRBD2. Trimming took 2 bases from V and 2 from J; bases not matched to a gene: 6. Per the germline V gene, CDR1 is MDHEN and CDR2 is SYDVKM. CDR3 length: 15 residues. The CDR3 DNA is TGTGCCAGCAGTTTAGGGGGGGGTATGGCCTACGAGCAGTACTTC. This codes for CASSLGGGMAYEQYF. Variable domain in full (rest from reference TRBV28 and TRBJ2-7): DVKVTQSSRYLVKRTGEKVFLECVQDMDHENMFWYRQDPGLGLRLIYFSYDVKMKEKGDIPEGYSVSREKKERFSLILESASTNQTSMYLCASSLGGGMAYEQYFGPGTRLTVT.

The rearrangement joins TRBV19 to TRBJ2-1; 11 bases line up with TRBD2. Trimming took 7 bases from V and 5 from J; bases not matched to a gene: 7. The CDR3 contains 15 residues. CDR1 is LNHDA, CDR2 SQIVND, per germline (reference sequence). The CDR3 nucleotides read TGTGCCAGTACCGCCGGGACTAGCGGAAACAATGAGCAGTTCTTC. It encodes CASTAGTSGNNEQFF.

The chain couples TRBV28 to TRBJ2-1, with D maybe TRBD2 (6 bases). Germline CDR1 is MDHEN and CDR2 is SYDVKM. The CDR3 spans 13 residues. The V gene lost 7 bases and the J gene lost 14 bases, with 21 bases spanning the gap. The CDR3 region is CASNEQGRPFEFF. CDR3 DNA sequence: TGTGCCAGCAATGAGCAAGGGAGGCCTTTCGAGTTCTTC.

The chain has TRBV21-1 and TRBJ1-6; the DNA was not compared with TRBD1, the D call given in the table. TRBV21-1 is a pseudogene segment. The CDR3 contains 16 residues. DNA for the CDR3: TGTGCCAGCACCCCTTGTGAGGGGGCCGATAATTCACCCCTCCACTTT. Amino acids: CASTPCEGADNSPLHF.

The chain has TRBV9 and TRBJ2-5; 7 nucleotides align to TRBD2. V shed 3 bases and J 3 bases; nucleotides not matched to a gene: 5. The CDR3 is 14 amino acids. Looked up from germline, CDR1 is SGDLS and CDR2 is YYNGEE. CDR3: CASSEEGGEETQYF. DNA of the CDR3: TGTGCCAGCAGCGAAGAGGGAGGGGAAGAGACCCAGTACTTC. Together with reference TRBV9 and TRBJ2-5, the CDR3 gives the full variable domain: DSGVTQTPKHLITATGQRVTLRCSPRSGDLSVYWYQQSLDQGLQFLIQYYNGEERAKGNILERFSAQQFPDLHSELNLSSLELGDSALYFCASSEEGGEETQYFGPGTRLLVL.

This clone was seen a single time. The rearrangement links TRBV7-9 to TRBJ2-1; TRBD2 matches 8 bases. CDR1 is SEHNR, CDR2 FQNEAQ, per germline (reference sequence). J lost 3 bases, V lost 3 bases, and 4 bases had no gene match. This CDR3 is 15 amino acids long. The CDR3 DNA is TGTGCCAGCAGCTTCTCGGGAGGGGTCTACAATGAGCAGTTCTTC. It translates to CASSFSGGVYNEQFF.

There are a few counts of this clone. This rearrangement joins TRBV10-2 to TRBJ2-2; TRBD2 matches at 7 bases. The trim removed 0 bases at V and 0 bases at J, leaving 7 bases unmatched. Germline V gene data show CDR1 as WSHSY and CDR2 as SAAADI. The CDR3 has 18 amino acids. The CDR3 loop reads CASSESIGGGSNTGELFF. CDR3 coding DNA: TGCGCCAGCAGTGAGTCTATAGGCGGGGGATCGAACACCGGGGAGCTGTTTTTT.

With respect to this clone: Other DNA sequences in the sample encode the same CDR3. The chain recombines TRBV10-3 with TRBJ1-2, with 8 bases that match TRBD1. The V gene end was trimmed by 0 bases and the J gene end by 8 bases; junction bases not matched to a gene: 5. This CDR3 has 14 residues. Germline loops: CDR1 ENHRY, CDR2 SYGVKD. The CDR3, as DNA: TGTGCCATCAGTGAGTCGCACAGGGGGAGCGGCTACACCTTC. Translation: CAISESHRGSGYTF.